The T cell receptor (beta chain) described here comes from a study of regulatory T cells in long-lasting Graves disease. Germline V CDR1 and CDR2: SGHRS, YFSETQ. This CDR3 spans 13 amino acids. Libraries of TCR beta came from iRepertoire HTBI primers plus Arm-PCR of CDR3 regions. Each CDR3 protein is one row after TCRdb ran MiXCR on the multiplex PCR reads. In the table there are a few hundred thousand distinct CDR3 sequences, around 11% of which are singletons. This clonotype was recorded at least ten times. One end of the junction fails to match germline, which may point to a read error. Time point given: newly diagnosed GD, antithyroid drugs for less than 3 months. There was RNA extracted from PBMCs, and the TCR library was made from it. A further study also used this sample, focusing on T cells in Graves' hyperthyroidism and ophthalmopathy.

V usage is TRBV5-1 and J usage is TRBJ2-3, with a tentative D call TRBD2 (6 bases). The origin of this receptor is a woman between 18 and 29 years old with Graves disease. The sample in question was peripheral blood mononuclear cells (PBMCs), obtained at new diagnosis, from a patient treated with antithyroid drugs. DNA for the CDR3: TGTGCCAGCAGTACGGGACTTTCAGATACGCAGTATTTT. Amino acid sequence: CASSTGLSDTQYF.